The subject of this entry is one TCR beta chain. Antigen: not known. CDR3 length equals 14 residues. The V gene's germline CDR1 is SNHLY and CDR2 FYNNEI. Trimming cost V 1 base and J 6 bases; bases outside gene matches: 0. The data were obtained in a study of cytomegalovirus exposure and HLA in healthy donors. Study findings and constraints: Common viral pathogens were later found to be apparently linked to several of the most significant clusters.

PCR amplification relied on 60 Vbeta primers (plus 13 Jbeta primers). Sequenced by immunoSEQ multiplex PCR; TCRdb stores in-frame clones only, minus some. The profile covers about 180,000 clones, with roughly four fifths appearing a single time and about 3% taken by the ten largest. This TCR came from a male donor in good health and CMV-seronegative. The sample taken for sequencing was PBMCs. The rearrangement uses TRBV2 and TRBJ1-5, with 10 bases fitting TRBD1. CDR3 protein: CASSEGTGGQPQHF. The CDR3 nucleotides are TGTGCCAGCAGTGAAGGGACAGGGGGTCAGCCCCAGCATTTT.